Below, 24 T cell receptor beta chains from the same sample are listed, as sequenced in a study of human T cells and chemical hapten exposure. Time point noted: patch test 3, about 24 weeks after DPC sensitization. Treatment defined: therapeutic diphenylcyclopropenone sensitization with weekly scalp DPC. One entry per CDR3 protein, called by TCRdb with MiXCR from the RACE reads. The table lists about 84,000 distinct CDR3 sequences, 11% of them singletons. The material was whole blood, obtained in connection with sensitization to the hapten diphenylcyclopropenone (DPC). These receptor sequences come from a woman between 45 and 65 years old with alopecia areata. Some clones in this sample may be carry-over from other donors' samples.

V and J are TRBV10-3 and TRBJ2-7; D not resolved. Trimming left V 6 bases short and J 5 bases short, with 8 bases between. Germline V gives CDR1 ENHRY, CDR2 SYGVKD. This CDR3 region has 11 residues. The CDR3 nucleotides are TGTGCCATCAGCTTAAGGGACGAGCAGTACTTC. It codes for CAISLRDEQYF.

This clonotype was observed a handful of times. A junction end diverges from the germline sequence, so it may reflect a read error. This chain links TRBV7-7 with TRBJ1-4; D unresolved. The CDR3 length is 14 residues. CDR1 is SSHAT and CDR2 is FNYEAQ in the germline V gene (reference sequence). CDR3 in DNA: TGTGCTAGCACCCCCGCTGCAACTAATGAAAAACTGTTTTTT. Its translation: CASTPAATNEKLFF.

As for this clonotype: This may arise from a read error, as a much more abundant clone is one base away. The J gene is TRBJ2-5, the V gene TRBV12-3 or TRBV12-4; no definite D call. The CDR3 length is 15 residues. V gave up 7 bases and J gave up 0 bases, with 15 bases separating them. CDR3 amino acids: CASTRKLEYQETQYF. CDR3 bases: TGTGCCAGCACCCGGAAGTTAGAGTACCAAGAGACCCAGTACTTC.

The rearrangement uses TRBV28 and TRBJ2-1; D unclear. In germline, CDR1 is MDHEN, CDR2 SYDVKM. This CDR3 has 11 amino acids. V was pared by 11 bases and J by 9 bases, with 14 bases between. The CDR3 loop is CAAGPPGEQFF. The CDR3 nucleotides are TGTGCCGCCGGGCCCCCGGGTGAGCAGTTCTTC.

This clonotype was seen ten or more times. The CDR3 DNA follows: TGTGCCAGCAGCCCCCCCAGGGATACGCAGTATTTT. Protein product: CASSPPRDTQYF. The chain joins TRBV6-1 to TRBJ2-3; D gene uncertain. Trimming removed 6 bases from V and 6 bases from J, with 10 bases in between. The CDR3 has 12 residues. Per germline, CDR1 MNHNS and CDR2 SASEGT.

This clonotype came up many times. The chain couples TRBV7-9 to TRBJ1-1; no clear D gene. Germline V gene sequence: CDR1 SEHNR, CDR2 FQNEAQ (reference sequence). This CDR3 is built from 13 residues. Trimming removed 1 base from V and 1 base from J, with 4 bases in between. CDR3 residues: CASSLEGNTEAFF. The DNA for the CDR3 is TGTGCCAGCAGCTTAGAGGGGAACACTGAAGCTTTCTTT.

J is TRBJ1-1 and V is TRBV6-1; no definite D call. The CDR3 consists of 12 residues. The germline gives CDR1 MNHNS, CDR2 SASEGT. Trimming removed 2 bases at V and 8 bases at J, with 9 bases between. CDR3 region: CASSETELEAFF. The CDR3 nucleotides read TGTGCCAGCAGTGAAACTGAGTTGGAAGCTTTCTTT.

This clonotype was counted only a few times. The chain uses TRBV7-2 and TRBJ2-7, with 8 bases lining up with TRBD1. The ends lost 1 base at V and 4 bases at J; junction bases unmatched: 6. Looked up from germline, CDR1 is SGHTA and CDR2 is FQGNSA. This CDR3 region has 15 residues. CDR3 amino acids: CASSLGPGGSYEQYF. CDR3 bases: TGTGCCAGCAGCTTAGGTCCAGGGGGCTCGTACGAGCAGTACTTC.

This sequence joins TRBV14 and TRBJ1-6; D unresolved. Trimming removed 4 bases from V and 7 bases from J, with 8 bases in between. The CDR3 covers 13 residues. Germline V gene data show CDR1 as SGHDN and CDR2 as FVKESK. The CDR3 protein is CASSPYNNSPLHF. The CDR3 region has the DNA TGTGCCAGCAGCCCCTATAACAATTCACCCCTCCACTTT.

This clonotype appeared a few times. The CDR3 coding sequence is TGTGCCAGCAGCTCCCTGGGGAGTTCAGATACGCAGTATTTT. Translated, it gives CASSSLGSSDTQYF. V usage is TRBV7-9 and J usage is TRBJ2-3; D is perhaps TRBD2 (5 bases). CDR1 and CDR2 from the germline V gene are SEHNR and FQNEAQ (reference sequence). Trimming removed 4 bases from V and 4 bases from J, with 12 bases in between. CDR3 size: 14 residues.

This clonotype was seen at least ten times. This chain joins TRBV27 and TRBJ2-3; D perhaps matches TRBD1 (6 bases). Looked up from germline, CDR1 is MNHEY and CDR2 is SMNVEV (reference sequence). Trimming took 3 bases from V and 1 from J, leaving 17 bases between them. This CDR3 comprises 17 residues. The CDR3, as DNA: TGTGCCAGCAGTTTCCGAACAGGGCCCGGGGGCACAGATACGCAGTATTTT. It yields the protein CASSFRTGPGGTDTQYF.

This clonotype came up a few times. This chain uses TRBV7-2 with TRBJ2-3; TRBD1 matches 9 bases. V lost 5 bases to trimming and J lost 3 bases; unmatched junction nucleotides: 6. Looked up from germline, CDR1 is SGHTA and CDR2 is FQGNSA. CDR3 size: 15 residues. Here the CDR3 reads CASSLMTGGTDTQYF. DNA for the CDR3: TGTGCCAGCAGCCTTATGACAGGGGGGACAGATACGCAGTATTTT.

This chain uses TRBV20-1 with TRBJ2-3; TRBD2 matches at 10 bases. Per the germline V gene, CDR1 is DFQATT and CDR2 is SNEGSKA (reference sequence). This CDR3 is built from 14 residues. The V gene end was trimmed by 0 bases and the J gene end by 6 bases; junction bases not matched to a gene: 3. The CDR3 bases are TGCAGTGCTAGAGAACGGACTAGCGGCGATACGCAGTATTTT. It encodes CSARERTSGDTQYF.

In this sample, this clonotype turned up many times. The rearrangement uses TRBV5-1 and TRBJ2-1, with unresolved D. V was pared by 1 base and J by 6 bases, with 8 bases between. CDR1 is SGHRS, CDR2 YFSETQ, per germline. The CDR3 spans 13 residues. The CDR3 loop is CASSLILGNEQFF. CDR3 DNA sequence: TGCGCCAGCAGCTTGATACTCGGCAATGAGCAGTTCTTC.

This clonotype was seen at least ten times. The rearrangement joins TRBV30 to TRBJ1-6; a possible D gene is TRBD1 (6 bases). This CDR3 comprises 13 residues. The ends were cut back, 2 bases at V and 10 bases at J, with 12 bases in the middle. Per the germline V gene, CDR1 is GTSNPN and CDR2 is SVGIG (reference sequence). Here the CDR3 DNA reads TGTGCCTGGAGTTTGGGGGCAGGATCACCCCTCCACTTT. This gives the protein CAWSLGAGSPLHF.

This clonotype was detected many times. V usage is TRBV7-6 and J usage is TRBJ2-7; 8 bases are shared with TRBD2. The CDR3 totals 14 residues. Germline loops: CDR1 SGHVS, CDR2 FNYEAQ. Trimming at V came to 5 bases and at J to 3 bases, leaving 6 bases not matched to a gene. The CDR3 loop is CASSQAGEGYEQYF. Written as DNA, the CDR3 is TGTGCCAGCAGCCAAGCGGGAGAGGGCTACGAGCAGTACTTC.

This clonotype was detected ten times or more. An end of the junction differs from the germline gene, which may be a read error. The chain employs TRBV5-1 and TRBJ2-2, with D possibly matching TRBD1 (6 bases). CDR3 size: 16 residues. Germline V gives CDR1 SGHRS, CDR2 YFSETQ. CDR3 in DNA: TGCGCCAGCAGTTTGGACAGCCCTTCGAACACCGGGGAGCTGTTTTTT. It specifies CASSLDSPSNTGELFF. Drawing the rest from reference TRBV5-1 and TRBJ2-2, the complete variable domain is KAGVTQTPRYLIKTRGQQVTLSCSPISGHRSVSWYQQTPGQGLQFLFEYFSETQRNKGNFPGRFSGRQFSNSRSEMNVSTLELGDSALYLCASSLDSPSNTGELFFGEGSRLTVL.

In its sample, this clonotype was seen a few times. The chain recombines TRBV7-2 with TRBJ2-5, with D perhaps matching TRBD2 (5 bases). The ends were cut back, 5 bases at V and 2 bases at J, with 9 bases in the middle. Germline V lookup: CDR1 SGHTA, CDR2 FQGNSA. The CDR3 spans 13 residues. The CDR3 spells CASSNRGQETQYF. The CDR3, as DNA: TGTGCCAGCAGCAACCGGGGACAAGAGACCCAGTACTTC.

This clonotype has at least ten counts. The V gene is TRBV7-9, the J gene TRBJ2-7; D possibly uses TRBD1 or TRBD2 (5 bases each). The CDR3 extends over 14 amino acids. Germline V gene lookup returns CDR1 SEHNR and CDR2 FQNEAQ (reference sequence). Trimming shortened V by 4 bases and J by 0 bases, and 10 bases separated the two germline ends. The CDR3 loop is CASSSGPVSYEQYF. The CDR3 DNA sequence: TGTGCCAGCAGCTCGGGACCGGTCTCCTACGAGCAGTACTTC.

This clonotype was picked up a small number of times. The chain employs TRBV20-1 and TRBJ2-7; TRBD2 agrees at 9 bases. The germline V gene has CDR1 DFQATT and CDR2 SNEGSKA (reference sequence). This CDR3 comprises 14 residues. The V and J ends lost 1 base and 5 bases, in that order; junction bases with no gene match: 6. CDR3 DNA: TGCAGTGCTAGAGCCGGGACTAGCATCGACGAGCAGTACTTC. Translating gives CSARAGTSIDEQYF.

The J gene is TRBJ1-2, the V gene TRBV28, with 9 bases that match TRBD1. V dropped 2 bases and J dropped 4; count of bases not matched to a gene: 2. The CDR3 loop spans 14 amino acids. CDR1 is MDHEN, CDR2 SYDVKM, per germline. CDR3 in DNA: TGTGCCAGCAGTTTAGGGACAGGGCGCTATGGCTACACCTTC. Translation: CASSLGTGRYGYTF.

This clonotype showed up just a few times. This rearrangement joins TRBV6-2 or TRBV6-3 to TRBJ2-7; 9 bases match TRBD2. CDR1 MNHEY and CDR2 SVGEGT come from the germline V gene. J was trimmed by 1 base and V by 8 bases; bases with no gene match: 9. The CDR3 spans 15 residues. The CDR3: CASQAQAGGSYEQYF. The DNA of the CDR3 is TGTGCCAGCCAGGCCCAGGCGGGAGGGTCCTACGAGCAGTACTTC.

This clonotype was recorded a few times. The V call is TRBV18, the J call TRBJ2-1, with 14 bases matching TRBD2. The CDR3 is 17 amino acids. The V gene end was trimmed by 2 bases and the J gene end by 6 bases; junction bases not matched to a gene: 6. Germline V gives CDR1 KGHSH, CDR2 LQKENI. Here the CDR3 DNA reads TGTGCCAGCTCACCAGGACTAGCGGGAGGACTCGGCAATGAGCAGTTCTTC. Protein sequence: CASSPGLAGGLGNEQFF.

This clonotype was counted at least ten times. The rearrangement uses TRBV7-9 and TRBJ2-1; 9 bases line up with TRBD2. CDR3 length: 15 amino acids. Looked up from germline, CDR1 is SEHNR and CDR2 is FQNEAQ (reference sequence). The V gene end was trimmed by 5 bases and the J gene end by 2 bases; junction bases not matched to a gene: 4. CDR3 in DNA: TGTGCCAGCAGCCCGGCGGGAGGGCCCTACAATGAGCAGTTCTTC. Translation gives CASSPAGGPYNEQFF.